The TCR beta chain described here comes from a study of monozygotic twins with inflammatory bowel disease. TCRdb re-called the 5' RACE reads, yielding one record per CDR3 amino acid sequence without DNA. The listing records 200,000 to 250,000 distinct CDR3 sequences. Germline CDR1 and CDR2: SGHTA and FQGNSA. There are 16 residues in the CDR3. The genes are TRBV7-2 and TRBJ2-2; TCRdb's D call, TRBD1, is unchecked because there is no DNA. The sequence derives from a human donor with ulcerative colitis or Crohn's disease, or a healthy co-twin of an affected twin (not recorded which). Sequenced sample: blood. This CDR3 reads CASSLRGTWDTGELFF.